The subject of this entry is one T cell receptor (beta chain). Participant ages covered about 18 to 100 years across 20 to 30 US areas. The sample comes from a study of blood T cell repertoires in COVID-19. The overall study: T cells, B-cell-depleted T cells, or PBMCs supplied cDNA or gDNA.

Repertoires were generated with immunoSEQ multiplex PCR, while TCRdb's copy carries only in-frame clones and drops some. The sample lists about 300,000 clones, roughly 85% seen once, with 2.5% to 3% in the top ten. This TCR was sampled from a woman aged 50 to 60 who had recovered from COVID-19. Sequencing used PBMCs or T cells enriched from blood (not recorded which).

The CDR3 reads CASSSLGQKETQYF. In DNA, the CDR3 is TGCGCCAGCAGCTCATTAGGACAGAAAGAGACCCAGTACTTC. The chain combines TRBV5-1 with TRBJ2-5, with D possibly being TRBD1 (6 bases). CDR1 is SGHRS and CDR2 is YFSETQ in the germline V gene. Trimming took 3 bases from V and 3 from J, leaving 12 bases between them. The CDR3 extends over 14 amino acids.